The T cell receptor beta chain under discussion was sequenced for a study of post-analysis software for immune sequencing data (dated by TCRdb to 2015 to 2017). For context, the study as a whole: The recorded disease courses included relapsing-remitting, secondary progressive and progressive-relapsing multiple sclerosis, and some patients had no subtype annotation. The patient repertoires were compared against about a dozen previously published healthy control repertoires obtained from donors aged about 6 to 26 years. A subset of samples was prepared in parallel using single-end sample barcoding, then pooled and co-amplified after Illumina adapter ligation.

CDR1 SQVTM and CDR2 ANQGSEA were looked up in the germline V gene. The cysteine opens and the phenylalanine closes a CDR3 of 14 amino acids. Just the 42-base CDR3 DNA is kept, in frame starting at base 1. The junction shows trimming of 0 bases on V and 5 bases on J, plus 13 bases between the germline ends. Beyond this particular receptor, the publication reports: Patients showed significantly higher frequencies than controls for roughly five TRBV segments, among them TRBV5-6, TRBV5-1 and TRBV20-1. The multiple sclerosis patient group was slightly younger than the control group. Direct clustering with F measure showed strong co-clustering of samples prepared in the same batch, prompting a batch-effect correction. Normalized Chao1 diversity was significantly lower in multiple sclerosis patients than controls, suggesting substantial peripheral T-cell clonal expansion.

To demonstrate the VDJtools post-analysis software, the study profiled TCR beta repertoires from the peripheral blood of approximately twelve young patients with multiple sclerosis. The patients with multiple sclerosis were children and adolescents between about 6 and 15 years of age. Libraries were prepared through PCR. TCRdb lists the instrument as Illumina HiSeq 2500. To reduce PCR and sequencing biases, unique molecular identifiers were built into the TCR beta cDNA libraries. Every 1 to 10 million input T cells yielded 500,000 or so cDNA molecules, meaning each molecule approximated one T cell. The patient libraries were prepared and sequenced with the same protocol used for the earlier healthy control dataset. Within a given batch, samples were prepared together, multiplexed and sequenced on the same HiSeq lane. The original pipeline was this. MIGEC handled the raw barcoded reads, throwing out single-read molecular identifier groups before consensus assembly and CDR3 extraction. VDJtools was used for post-analysis of the clonotype tables, and diversity was normalized by down-sampling every dataset to the size of the smallest sample. To correct batch-related cross-sample contamination, repertoire overlap clustering matched CDR3 amino acid sequences but not nucleotide sequences. Using fastp at Q25 and MiXCR, TCRdb reprocessed the public reads and kept productive beta chains. Rows with a matching CDR3 protein are joined into one entry that keeps the most common DNA and genes. TCRdb, not the original authors, processed these V and J calls. For this sample there are approximately 690,000 distinct CDR3 sequences; 59% appear just once. In total, the top ten clones hold around 11% of the sample.

For this clonotype: There is no known antigen for this receptor. Base qualities are not at hand, and no much larger clone is one base apart.

The rearrangement joined TRBV29-1 to TRBJ1-2; the D gene is possibly TRBD1, with 5 bases matching. The clonotype was recovered from a girl aged 2-10 years with multiple sclerosis. The sequenced sample was blood. The bases are TGCAGCGTTGAAGATCTTGCAGGGCCGTATGGCTACACCTTC. This translates into CSVEDLAGPYGYTF. The reference TRBV29-1 and TRBJ1-2 proteins fill in what lies around the CDR3, so the full variable domain reads SAVISQKPSRDICQRGTSLTIQCQVDSQVTMMFWYRQQPGQSLTLIATANQGSEATYESGFVIDKFPISRPNLTFSTLTVSNMSPEDSSIYLCSVEDLAGPYGYTFGSGTRLTVV.